The 2 T cell receptor beta chains listed next were all sequenced from one sample in a study of T-cell memory formation after mild COVID-19. MiXCR was run by TCRdb on the 5' RACE reads, yielding one entry per CDR3 protein. The table lists roughly 150,000 distinct CDR3 sequences, 10% to 15% of them singletons, with approximately 3.6% in the top ten. The material sequenced was PBMCs or a T cell subset sorted from them (not recorded which). Receptors originate from a man younger than 35 who had mild COVID-19 (a few samples of this study predate the infection). Cell type and time point are not known.

V and J are TRBV7-2 and TRBJ2-4; D unclear. V was cut by 1 base and J by 1 base, with 2 bases left in between. CDR1 and CDR2 from the germline V gene are SGHTA and FQGNSA. This CDR3 has 13 residues. The DNA for the CDR3 is TGTGCCAGCAGCTTAGAGGCCAAAAACATTCAGTACTTC. This codes for CASSLEAKNIQYF.

The table lists this clonotype with a few counts. The chain combines TRBV14 with TRBJ1-4; D call uncertain. This CDR3 has 13 residues. Between the trimmed V and J ends, which lost 2 bases and 8 bases, there was a span of 9 bases. The germline V gene has CDR1 SGHDN and CDR2 FVKESK. For the CDR3, the DNA is TGTGCCAGCAGCCAATTCTGGAGGGAAAAACTGTTTTTT. This gives the protein CASSQFWREKLFF.